Following are 15 T cell receptor beta chains from one sample sequenced in a study of shared clonotypes between healthy human individuals. TCRdb keeps only in-frame clones here, not all; method: immunoSEQ multiplex PCR. Of some 480,000 clones listed, 65% to 80% were seen once; the top ten hold about 12%. Input material: PBMCs. The receptors here all came from a woman aged 35 to 49 in good health. Some clones in this sample may be carry-over from other donors' samples.

The chain couples TRBV12-5 to TRBJ1-2, with D tentatively TRBD1 (5 bases). CDR3 length equals 19 residues. Germline CDR1 reads LGHNT; CDR2 reads FRNRAP. V lost 0 bases, J lost 4 bases, and 24 bases lay in between. The CDR3 nucleotides are TGTGCTAGTGGTTTGGTACGGTGGGGCTTGGGTAGTCGAGCCTATGGCTACACCTTC. It codes for CASGLVRWGLGSRAYGYTF.

The V gene is TRBV7-2, the J gene TRBJ2-1, with 8 bases lining up with TRBD2. V dropped 8 bases and J dropped 15; count of bases not matched to a gene: 9. The CDR3 covers 11 residues. The germline CDR1 and CDR2 sequences are SGHTA and FQGNSA. The CDR3 DNA follows: TGTGCCAGCTCAACCGGGACTAGATGGTTCTTC. Amino acids: CASSTGTRWFF.

The rearrangement links TRBV7-2 to TRBJ2-1; D remains ambiguous. The germline CDR1 and CDR2 sequences are SGHTA and FQGNSA. The V gene lost 4 bases and the J gene lost 7 bases, with 5 bases spanning the gap. The CDR3 has 11 amino acids. CDR3 sequence reads: CASSWRNEQFF. CDR3 coding DNA: TGTGCCAGCAGCTGGAGAAATGAGCAGTTCTTC.

This clone qualifies as medium-sized (0.01 to 0.1%). Other nucleotide sequences in the sample specify the same CDR3. The chain has TRBV30 and TRBJ2-5; D may be TRBD1 (6 bases). This CDR3 region has 14 residues. Germline V gene sequence: CDR1 GTSNPN, CDR2 SVGIG (reference sequence). Trimming cost V 3 bases and J 2 bases, with 13 bases left between them. The CDR3 is CAWSRQVRQETQYF. The CDR3 bases are TGTGCCTGGAGCCGACAGGTTCGACAAGAGACCCAGTACTTC.

This clone was observed a handful of times. Different DNA sequences within this sample yield the same CDR3. The chain joins TRBV7-9 to TRBJ2-7; the D gene is possibly TRBD1 (5 bases). Germline V gives CDR1 SEHNR, CDR2 FQNEAQ (reference sequence). V gave up 2 bases and J gave up 4 bases, with 6 bases separating them. The CDR3 runs 12 residues. CDR3 amino acids: CASSLQGYEQYF. The CDR3 nucleotides read TGTGCCAGCAGCTTACAGGGATACGAGCAGTACTTC.

A word on this clone: Since a much larger clone is just one base distant, this may be a read error. J is TRBJ2-7 and V is TRBV9; weak D call: TRBD1 (5 bases). Germline-derived CDR1 and CDR2 are SGDLS and YYNGEE. The CDR3 sequence is 14 residues long. The CDR3 DNA is TGTGCCAGCAGCGTACAGGGCGTTCCCTACGAGCAGCACTTC. Translating gives CASSVQGVPYEQHF.

V gene TRBV9 combines with J gene TRBJ1-1, with unresolved D. This CDR3 has 14 amino acids. Per the germline V gene, CDR1 is SGDLS and CDR2 is YYNGEE. Trimming removed 1 base from V and 1 base from J, with 8 bases in between. CDR3 region: CASSVSVQNTEAFF. As DNA, the CDR3 is TGTGCCAGCAGCGTATCGGTCCAGAACACTGAAGCTTTCTTT.

The DNA of the CDR3 is TGTGCCAGCAGCTTAGGACAGGGAGAGACCCAGTACTTC. Protein product: CASSLGQGETQYF. The gene calls are TRBV7-6 and TRBJ2-5, with 7 positions matching TRBD1. The CDR3 contains 13 residues. Trimming cost V 1 base and J 4 bases; bases outside gene matches: 0. CDR1 SGHVS and CDR2 FNYEAQ come from the germline V gene.

The rearrangement joins TRBV30 to TRBJ2-2; 8 bases map to TRBD2. The V gene end was trimmed by 2 bases and the J gene end by 6 bases; junction bases not matched to a gene: 2. Germline lookup yields CDR1 GTSNPN and CDR2 SVGIG (reference sequence). The CDR3 runs 13 residues. CDR3 DNA: TGTGCCTGGAGTCCGGGACTAGCCGGGGAGCTGTTTTTT. Translated: CAWSPGLAGELFF.

Only one count was recorded for this clone. The rearrangement uses TRBV7-3 and TRBJ1-2; TRBD1 aligns across 11 bases. The CDR3 loop spans 13 amino acids. Germline V lookup: CDR1 SGHTA, CDR2 FQGTGA. J gave up 6 bases and V 5 bases, and 2 bases lay outside the gene matches. CDR3 DNA sequence: TGTGCCAGCAGCCGGACAGGGGGCGATGGCTACACCTTC. Translating it yields CASSRTGGDGYTF.

The rearrangement links TRBV20-1 to TRBJ2-3, with D uncertain. CDR1 and CDR2 from the germline V gene are DFQATT and SNEGSKA (reference sequence). The CDR3 is made up of 11 amino acids. The V gene lost 4 bases and the J gene lost 5 bases, with 7 bases spanning the gap. CDR3 loop: CSAKTRDTQYF. The CDR3 DNA follows: TGCAGTGCTAAGACACGAGATACGCAGTATTTT.

The table lists this clone with a few counts. The chain joins TRBV10-3 to TRBJ2-7, with 7 bases matching TRBD1. V shed 4 bases, J shed 3 bases, and the junction held 6 bases outside the gene matches. The CDR3 runs to 14 residues. Per germline, CDR1 ENHRY and CDR2 SYGVKD. The CDR3 sequence is CAISGTQGIYEQYF. The CDR3 DNA reads TGTGCCATCAGTGGGACACAGGGGATCTACGAGCAGTACTTC.

Only a few counts were recorded for this clone. The chain uses TRBV4-1 and TRBJ2-3, with 10 bases aligning to TRBD1. Germline V lookup: CDR1 MGHRA, CDR2 YSYEKL. This CDR3 spans 17 amino acids. The junction had 8 bases not matched to a gene; V was cut back by 1 base and J by 4 bases. CDR3 amino acids: CASSQGPGTGAPDTQYF. The CDR3 region has the DNA TGCGCCAGCAGCCAAGGACCCGGGACAGGGGCACCAGATACGCAGTATTTT.

This clone was observed once. The sample holds other DNA sequences that translate to the same CDR3. The chain has TRBV2 and TRBJ1-1; D not resolved. The germline gives CDR1 SNHLY, CDR2 FYNNEI. There are 14 residues in the CDR3. The V and J ends lost 4 bases and 4 bases respectively, with 13 bases between them. CDR3 coding DNA: TGTGCCAGCAGTGCAGAAGGGATCGGCACTGAAGCTTTCTTT. Protein sequence: CASSAEGIGTEAFF.

The chain has TRBV2 and TRBJ2-1; D is perhaps TRBD1 (6 bases). Trimming cost V 6 bases and J 4 bases, with 10 bases left between them. Germline CDR1 and CDR2: SNHLY and FYNNEI. The CDR3 runs 13 residues. The CDR3 protein is CASRVGQYNEQFF. The CDR3 nucleotides read TGTGCCAGCAGGGTTGGACAGTACAATGAGCAGTTCTTC.